This T cell receptor (beta chain) was identified in a study of OX40 agonist ivuxolimab in advanced cancers. The CDR3 is made up of 16 amino acids. Germline CDR1 is SGDLS and CDR2 is YYNGEE. The V end was cut by 4 bases, the J end by 0 bases, with 14 bases between. Generated by immunoSEQ multiplex PCR, the TCRdb table keeps only in-frame clones and is missing some. The profile shows roughly 54,000 clones, 84% of them singletons. The material sequenced was CD4+ or CD8+ T cells sorted from blood, taken in a trial of the OX40 agonist ivuxolimab. The rearrangement links TRBV9 to TRBJ1-3; TRBD1 is a possible D gene (5 bases). This receptor was taken from an adult with an advanced solid tumor such as melanoma, head and neck, liver or kidney cancer. The CDR3 sequence: CASSRSDSSSGNTIYF. The CDR3 nucleotides read TGTGCCAGCAGCCGGTCAGACAGTAGCTCTGGAAACACCATATATTTT.